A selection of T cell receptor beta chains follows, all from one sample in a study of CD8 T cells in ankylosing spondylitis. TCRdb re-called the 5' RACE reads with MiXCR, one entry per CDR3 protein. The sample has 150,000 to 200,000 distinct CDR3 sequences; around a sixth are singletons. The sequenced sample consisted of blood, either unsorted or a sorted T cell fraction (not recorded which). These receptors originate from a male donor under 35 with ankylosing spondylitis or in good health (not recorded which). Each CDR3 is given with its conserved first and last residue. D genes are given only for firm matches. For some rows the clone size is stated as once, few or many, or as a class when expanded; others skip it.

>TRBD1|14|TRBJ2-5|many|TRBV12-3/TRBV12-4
CASRTGTGGETQYF
TGTGCCAGCAGGACCGGAACAGGGGGAGAGACCCAGTACTTC
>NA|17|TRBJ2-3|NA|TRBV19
CASSVTRQRWSTDTQYF
TGTGCCAGTAGTGTCACTAGACAAAGGTGGAGCACAGATACGCAGTATTTT
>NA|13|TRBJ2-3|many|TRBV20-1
CSARQSRGDTQYF
TGCAGTGCTAGACAGAGTCGGGGAGATACGCAGTATTTT
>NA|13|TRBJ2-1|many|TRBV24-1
CATSDFGGSEQFF
TGTGCCACCAGTGATTTTGGGGGGAGTGAGCAGTTCTTC
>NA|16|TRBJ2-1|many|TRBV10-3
CAISGKPPDAYNEQFF
TGTGCCATCAGTGGTAAACCCCCGGACGCTTACAATGAGCAGTTCTTC
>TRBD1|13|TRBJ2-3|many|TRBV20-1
CSANIGTGGTQYF
TGCAGTGCCAACATCGGGACAGGTGGGACGCAGTATTTT
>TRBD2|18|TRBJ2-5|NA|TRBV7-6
CASSQRHNSGRALETQYF
TGTGCCAGCAGCCAACGGCACAACAGCGGGAGGGCCCTGGAGACCCAGTACTTC
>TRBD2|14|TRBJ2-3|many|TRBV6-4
CASSRSGSADTQYF
TGTGCCAGCAGTAGGAGCGGGAGCGCAGATACGCAGTATTTT
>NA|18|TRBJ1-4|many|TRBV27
CASRPGHGIDLNNEKLFF
TGTGCCAGCCGCCCGGGACACGGAATCGACCTCAATAATGAAAAACTGTTTTTT
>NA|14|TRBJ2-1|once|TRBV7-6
CASSLRQGWDEQFF
TGTGCCAGCAGCTTACGGCAGGGGTGGGATGAGCAGTTCTTC
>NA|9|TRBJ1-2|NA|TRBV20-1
CSADLGYTF
TGCAGTGCTGATCTGGGCTACACCTTC
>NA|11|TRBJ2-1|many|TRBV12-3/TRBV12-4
CASSSVLEQFF
TGTGCCAGCAGTTCGGTTTTGGAGCAGTTCTTC
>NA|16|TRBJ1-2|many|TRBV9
CASSVDQGSWNYGYTF
TGTGCCAGCAGCGTAGATCAGGGCTCTTGGAACTATGGCTACACCTTC
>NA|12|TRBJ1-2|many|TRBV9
CASSDRNSGYTF
TGTGCCAGCAGCGACAGGAACTCTGGCTACACCTTC
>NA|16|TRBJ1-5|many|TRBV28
CASSFGVGRRNQPQHF
TGTGCCAGCAGTTTCGGGGTTGGGAGGAGAAATCAGCCCCAGCATTTT
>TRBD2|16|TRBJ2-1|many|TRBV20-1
CSASEITGGRYNEQFF
TGCAGTGCTAGCGAGATTACGGGAGGGCGTTACAATGAGCAGTTCTTC
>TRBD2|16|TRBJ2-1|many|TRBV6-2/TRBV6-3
CASSSVGLPNPSEQFF
TGTGCCAGCAGTAGCGTGGGACTACCTAACCCGTCGGAGCAGTTCTTC
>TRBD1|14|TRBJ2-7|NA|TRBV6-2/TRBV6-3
CASSYATGQFEQYF
TGTGCCAGCAGTTACGCCACGGGACAGTTCGAGCAGTACTTC
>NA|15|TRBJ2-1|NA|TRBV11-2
CASSSSGTLYNEQFF
TGTGCCAGCAGCTCCTCCGGGACTCTCTACAATGAGCAGTTCTTC
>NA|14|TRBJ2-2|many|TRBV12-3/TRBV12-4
CASSLGQMTGELFF
TGTGCCAGCAGTTTAGGGCAGATGACCGGGGAGCTGTTTTTT
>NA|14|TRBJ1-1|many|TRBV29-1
CSVLSDRLNTEAFF
TGCAGCGTGTTAAGCGACAGGCTGAACACTGAAGCTTTCTTT
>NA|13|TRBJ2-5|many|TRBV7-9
CASSLSGAETQYF
TGTGCCAGCAGCTTATCCGGGGCAGAGACCCAGTACTTC
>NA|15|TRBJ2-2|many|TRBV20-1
CSARGTPTNTGELFF
TGCAGTGCTAGGGGAACACCTACGAACACCGGGGAGCTGTTTTTT
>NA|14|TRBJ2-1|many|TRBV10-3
CAIRDYRFDNEQFF
TGTGCCATCAGGGACTATCGCTTCGACAATGAGCAGTTCTTC
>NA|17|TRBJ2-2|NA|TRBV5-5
CASTLTLAGTGTGELFF
TGTGCCAGCACCCTGACTTTGGCGGGGACGGGCACCGGGGAGCTGTTTTTT
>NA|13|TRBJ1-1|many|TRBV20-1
CSARRALNTEAFF
TGCAGTGCTAGGCGGGCCCTGAACACTGAAGCTTTCTTT
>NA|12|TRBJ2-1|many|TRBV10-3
CAIAQGRDEQFF
TGTGCCATCGCGCAGGGGCGCGATGAGCAGTTCTTC
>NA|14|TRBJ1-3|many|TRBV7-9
CAGRQADHGNTIYF
TGTGCCGGAAGACAGGCGGACCATGGAAACACCATATATTTT
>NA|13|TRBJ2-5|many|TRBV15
CATSRDRQETQYF
TGTGCCACCAGCAGAGATCGCCAAGAGACCCAGTACTTC
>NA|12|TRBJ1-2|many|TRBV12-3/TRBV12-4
CASSLGIWGYTF
TGTGCCAGCAGTTTAGGCATCTGGGGCTACACCTTC
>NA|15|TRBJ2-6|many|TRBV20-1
CSATPGSSGANVLTF
TGCAGTGCTACACCAGGGAGCTCTGGGGCCAACGTCCTGACTTTC
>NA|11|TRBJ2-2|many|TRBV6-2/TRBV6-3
CASTSDGELFF
TGTGCCAGCACTTCCGACGGGGAGCTGTTTTTT
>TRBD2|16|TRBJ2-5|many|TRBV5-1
CASSGGLAGVPETQYF
TGCGCCAGCAGCGGAGGACTAGCGGGAGTTCCAGAGACCCAGTACTTC
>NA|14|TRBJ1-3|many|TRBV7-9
CASIQGSSGNTIYF
TGTGCCAGCATTCAGGGCAGCTCTGGAAACACCATATATTTT
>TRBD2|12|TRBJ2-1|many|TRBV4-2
CASSRGTREQFF
TGTGCCAGCAGCCGAGGGACTAGGGAGCAGTTCTTC
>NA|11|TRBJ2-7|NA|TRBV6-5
CASSSAFEQYF
TGTGCCAGCAGTTCCGCTTTCGAGCAGTACTTC
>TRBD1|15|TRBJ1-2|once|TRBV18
CASTTGTGSNYGYTF
TGTGCCAGCACCACTGGGACAGGCAGTAACTATGGCTACACCTTC
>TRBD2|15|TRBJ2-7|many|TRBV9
CASSVGLAGRNEQYF
TGTGCCAGCAGCGTGGGGCTAGCGGGAAGAAACGAGCAGTACTTC
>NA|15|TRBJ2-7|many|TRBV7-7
CASSLETGGSYEQYF
TGTGCCAGCAGCTTAGAAACCGGAGGGAGCTACGAGCAGTACTTC
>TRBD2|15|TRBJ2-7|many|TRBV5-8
CASSFTSGGMWEQYF
TGTGCCAGCAGCTTTACTAGCGGGGGCATGTGGGAGCAGTACTTC
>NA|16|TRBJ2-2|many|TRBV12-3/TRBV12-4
CASSFATGGNTGELFF
TGTGCCAGCAGTTTCGCTACAGGAGGGAACACCGGGGAGCTGTTTTTT
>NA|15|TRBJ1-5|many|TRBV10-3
CAISESGTGNQPQHF
TGTGCCATCAGTGAGTCGGGAACAGGCAATCAGCCCCAGCATTTT
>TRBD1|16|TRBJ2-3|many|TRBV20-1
CSARDLWTGSTDTQYF
TGCAGTGCTAGAGATCTCTGGACAGGGAGCACAGATACGCAGTATTTT
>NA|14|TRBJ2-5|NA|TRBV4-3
CASSQARDGWTQYF
TGCGCCAGCAGCCAAGCTCGGGACGGGTGGACCCAGTACTTC
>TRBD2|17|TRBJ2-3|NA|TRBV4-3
CASSQDQREVIGDTQYF
TGCGCCAGCAGCCAAGATCAACGGGAGGTGATAGGGGATACGCAGTATTTT
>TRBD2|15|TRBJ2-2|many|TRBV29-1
CSVARLAGEAGELFF
TGCAGCGTTGCAAGACTAGCGGGAGAGGCCGGGGAGCTGTTTTTT
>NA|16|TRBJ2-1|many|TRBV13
CASSLGSFGGENEQFF
TGTGCCAGCAGCTTAGGGTCTTTCGGAGGGGAAAATGAGCAGTTCTTC
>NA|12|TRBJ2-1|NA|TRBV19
CASSIADNEQFF
TGTGCCAGTAGTATAGCTGACAATGAGCAGTTCTTC
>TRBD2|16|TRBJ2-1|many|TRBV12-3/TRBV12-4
CASSLGRTSGYNEQFF
TGTGCCAGCAGTTTAGGTCGGACTAGCGGTTACAATGAGCAGTTCTTC
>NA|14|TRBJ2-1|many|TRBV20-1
CSARGSLNYNEQFF
TGCAGTGCTAGAGGTTCCCTCAACTACAATGAGCAGTTCTTC
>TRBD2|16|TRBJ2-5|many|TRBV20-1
CSAQGLAGGRRETQYF
TGCAGTGCTCAGGGACTAGCGGGAGGGAGGAGAGAGACCCAGTACTTC
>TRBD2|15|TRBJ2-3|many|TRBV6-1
CASSGGTSTRDTQYF
TGTGCCAGCAGTGGAGGGACTAGCACTAGAGATACGCAGTATTTT
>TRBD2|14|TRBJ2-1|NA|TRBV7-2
CASGSGKEYNEQFF
TGTGCCAGCGGGAGCGGGAAGGAATACAATGAGCAGTTCTTC
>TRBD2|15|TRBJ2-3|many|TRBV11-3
CASSLLAASTDTQYF
TGTGCCAGCAGTTTACTAGCGGCTAGCACAGATACGCAGTATTTT
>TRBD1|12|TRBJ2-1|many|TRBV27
CASGYQGQGEFF
TGTGCCAGTGGATATCAGGGACAGGGTGAGTTCTTC
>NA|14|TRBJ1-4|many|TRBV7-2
CASSEHLTNEKLFF
TGTGCCAGCAGCGAACACTTAACTAATGAAAAACTGTTTTTT
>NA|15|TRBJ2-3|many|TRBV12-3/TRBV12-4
CASSLAGSSTDTQYF
TGTGCCAGCAGTTTGGCAGGGAGTTCCACAGATACGCAGTATTTT